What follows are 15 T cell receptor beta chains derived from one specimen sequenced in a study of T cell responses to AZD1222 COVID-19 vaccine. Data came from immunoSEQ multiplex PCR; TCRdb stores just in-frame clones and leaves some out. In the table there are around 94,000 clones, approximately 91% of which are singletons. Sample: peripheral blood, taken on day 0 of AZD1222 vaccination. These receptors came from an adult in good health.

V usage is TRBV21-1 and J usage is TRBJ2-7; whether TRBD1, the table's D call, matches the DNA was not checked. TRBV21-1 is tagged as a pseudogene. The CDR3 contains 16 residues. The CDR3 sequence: CASSKAQTGEAYEQYF. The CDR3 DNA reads TGTGCCAGCAGCAAAGCGCAGACAGGGGAGGCCTACGAGCAGTACTTC.

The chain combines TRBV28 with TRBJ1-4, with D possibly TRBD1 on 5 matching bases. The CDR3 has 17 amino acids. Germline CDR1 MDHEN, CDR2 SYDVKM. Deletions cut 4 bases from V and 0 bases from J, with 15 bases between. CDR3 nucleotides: TGTGCCAGCAGTTCGTCACAGGACCCCGCAACTAATGAAAAACTGTTTTTT. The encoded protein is CASSSSQDPATNEKLFF. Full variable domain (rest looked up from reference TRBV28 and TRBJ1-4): DVKVTQSSRYLVKRTGEKVFLECVQDMDHENMFWYRQDPGLGLRLIYFSYDVKMKEKGDIPEGYSVSREKKERFSLILESASTNQTSMYLCASSSSQDPATNEKLFFGSGTQLSVL.

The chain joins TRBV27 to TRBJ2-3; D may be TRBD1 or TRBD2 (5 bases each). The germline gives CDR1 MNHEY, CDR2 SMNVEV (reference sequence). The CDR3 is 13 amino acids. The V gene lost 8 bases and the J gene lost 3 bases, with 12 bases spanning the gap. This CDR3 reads CASRDVRTDTQYF. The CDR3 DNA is TGTGCCAGCCGGGACGTTAGGACAGATACGCAGTATTTT.

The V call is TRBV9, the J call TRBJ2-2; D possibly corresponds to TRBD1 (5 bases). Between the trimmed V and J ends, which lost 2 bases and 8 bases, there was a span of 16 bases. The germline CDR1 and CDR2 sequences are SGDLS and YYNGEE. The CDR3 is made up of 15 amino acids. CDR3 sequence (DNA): TGTGCCAGCAGCGTCGGTGGGGCAGGGTTTGGGGAGCTGTTTTTT. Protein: CASSVGGAGFGELFF.

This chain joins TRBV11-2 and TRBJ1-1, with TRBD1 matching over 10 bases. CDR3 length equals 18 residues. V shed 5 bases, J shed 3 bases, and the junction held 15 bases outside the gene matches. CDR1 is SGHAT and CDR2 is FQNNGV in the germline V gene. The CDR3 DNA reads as TGTGCCAGCAGCAAAATTGGACAGGGGGATTCTGTGTACACTGAAGCTTTCTTT. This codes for CASSKIGQGDSVYTEAFF.

The chain's CDR3 is CASSYDGTDYEQYF. As DNA, the CDR3 is TGTGCCAGCAGTTACGACGGGACCGACTACGAGCAGTACTTC. The rearrangement links TRBV6-5 to TRBJ2-7, with D perhaps TRBD1 or TRBD2 (5 bases each). The length of the CDR3 is 14 residues. Germline V lookup: CDR1 MNHEY, CDR2 SVGAGI. The V end lost 2 bases, the J end lost 3 bases, and 11 bases lay between the germline ends.

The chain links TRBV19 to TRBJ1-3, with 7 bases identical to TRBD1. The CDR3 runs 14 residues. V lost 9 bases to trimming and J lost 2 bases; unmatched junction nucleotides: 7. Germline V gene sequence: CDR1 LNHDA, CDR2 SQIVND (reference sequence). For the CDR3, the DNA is TGTGCCAGACCGAGACAGGGTGCTGGAAACACCATATATTTT. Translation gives CARPRQGAGNTIYF.

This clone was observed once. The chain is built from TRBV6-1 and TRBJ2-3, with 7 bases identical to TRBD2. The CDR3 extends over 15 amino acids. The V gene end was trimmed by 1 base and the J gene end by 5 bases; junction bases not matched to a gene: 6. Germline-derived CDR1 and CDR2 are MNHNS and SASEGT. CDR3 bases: TGTGCCAGCAGTGAAGTTCCGGGCGGGGGAGATACGCAGTATTTT. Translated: CASSEVPGGGDTQYF.

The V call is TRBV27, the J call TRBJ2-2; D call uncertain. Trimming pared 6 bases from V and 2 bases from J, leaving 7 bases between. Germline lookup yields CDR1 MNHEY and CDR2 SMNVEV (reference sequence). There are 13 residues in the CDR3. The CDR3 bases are TGTGCCAGCAGCGCAAGTAACACCGGGGAGCTGTTTTTT. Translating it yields CASSASNTGELFF.

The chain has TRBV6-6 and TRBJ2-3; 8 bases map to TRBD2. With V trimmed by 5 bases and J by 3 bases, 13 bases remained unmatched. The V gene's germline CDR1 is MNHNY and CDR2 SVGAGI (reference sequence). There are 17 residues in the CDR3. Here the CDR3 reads CASSPGLAGGGTDTQYF. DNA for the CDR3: TGTGCCAGCAGTCCGGGGCTGGCGGGGGGCGGGACAGATACGCAGTATTTT.

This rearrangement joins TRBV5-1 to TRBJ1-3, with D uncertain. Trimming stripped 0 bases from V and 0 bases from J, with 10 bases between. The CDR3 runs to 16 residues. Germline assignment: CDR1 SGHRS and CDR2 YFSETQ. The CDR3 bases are TGCGCCAGCAGCTTGGCCCCAGGTAGCTCTGGAAACACCATATATTTT. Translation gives CASSLAPGSSGNTIYF.

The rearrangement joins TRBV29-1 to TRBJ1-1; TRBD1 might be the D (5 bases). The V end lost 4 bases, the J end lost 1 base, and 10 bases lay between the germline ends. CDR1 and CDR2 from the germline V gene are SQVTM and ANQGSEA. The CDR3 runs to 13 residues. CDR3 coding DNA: TGCAGCGTTGTCTGGGGGTCGAACACTGAAGCTTTCTTT. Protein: CSVVWGSNTEAFF.

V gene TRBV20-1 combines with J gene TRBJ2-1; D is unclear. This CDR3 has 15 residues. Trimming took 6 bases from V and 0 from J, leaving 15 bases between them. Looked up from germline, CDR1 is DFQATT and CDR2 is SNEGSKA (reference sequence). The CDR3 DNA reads TGCAGTGCCAGTCGGTACCTTAGCTCCTACAATGAGCAGTTCTTC. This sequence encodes CSASRYLSSYNEQFF.

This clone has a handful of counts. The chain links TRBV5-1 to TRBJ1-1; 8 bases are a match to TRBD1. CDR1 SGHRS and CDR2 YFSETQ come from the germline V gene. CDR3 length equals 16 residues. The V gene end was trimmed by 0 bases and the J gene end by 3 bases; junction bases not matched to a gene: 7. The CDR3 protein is CASSLGTGFLDTEAFF. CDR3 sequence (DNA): TGCGCCAGCAGCTTGGGGACAGGGTTCCTTGACACTGAAGCTTTCTTT.

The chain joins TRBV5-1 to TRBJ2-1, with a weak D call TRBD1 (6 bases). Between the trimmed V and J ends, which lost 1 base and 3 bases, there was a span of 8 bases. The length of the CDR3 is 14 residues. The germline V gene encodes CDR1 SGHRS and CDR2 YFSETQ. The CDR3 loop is CASSLIQGYNEQFF. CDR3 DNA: TGCGCCAGCAGCTTGATACAGGGCTACAATGAGCAGTTCTTC.